Sequencing of this TCR beta chain was carried out in a study of blood T cells in healthy people across ages. Germline CDR1 is SEHNR and CDR2 is FQNEAQ (reference sequence). The CDR3 covers 11 residues. The germline V and J ends were trimmed by 6 bases and 8 bases, with 10 bases remaining between them. Primed by a sample-barcoded 5' primer and a J-beta primer mix, a second PCR proceeded for about 7 to 11 cycles. MiXCR was run by TCRdb on the 5' RACE reads, yielding one entry per CDR3 protein. The sample consists of approximately 820,000 distinct CDR3 sequences, around 43% of them appearing once. V gene TRBV7-9 combines with J gene TRBJ1-2; no firm D call. This TCR was recovered from a man aged 55 to 70 in good health. Material for sequencing was blood. The CDR3: CASRTPVGYTF. The CDR3 bases are TGTGCCAGCAGGACTCCTGTAGGCTACACCTTC.